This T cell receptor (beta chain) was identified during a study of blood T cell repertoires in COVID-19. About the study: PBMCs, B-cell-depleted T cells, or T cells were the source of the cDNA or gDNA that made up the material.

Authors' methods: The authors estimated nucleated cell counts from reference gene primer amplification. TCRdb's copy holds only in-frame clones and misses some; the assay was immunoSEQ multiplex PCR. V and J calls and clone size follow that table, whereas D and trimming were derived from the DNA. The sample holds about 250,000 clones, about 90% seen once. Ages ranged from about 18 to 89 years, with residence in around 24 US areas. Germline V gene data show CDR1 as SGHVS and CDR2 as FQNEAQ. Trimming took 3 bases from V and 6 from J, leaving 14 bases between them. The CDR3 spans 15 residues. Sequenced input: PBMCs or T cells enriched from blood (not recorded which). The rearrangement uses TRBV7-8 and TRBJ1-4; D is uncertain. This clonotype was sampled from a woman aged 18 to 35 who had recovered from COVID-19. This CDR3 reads CASSFLAYLDEKLFF. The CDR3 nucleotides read TGTGCCAGCAGCTTTCTAGCCTACTTGGATGAAAAACTGTTTTTT.